This TCR beta chain was observed in a study of cytomegalovirus exposure and HLA in healthy donors. About the research overall: The approximately 120 validation repertoires and the 666 first-cohort repertoires shared a platform, a later analysis reported.

A remark on this clone: Its specificity is unknown.

Study observations and caveats: Reported performance of the classifier showed diagnosis of cytomegalovirus status with high specificity and sensitivity.

These donors were members of the roughly 130-subject validation cohort, a group separate from the roughly 670-subject first cohort. Assay: immunoSEQ multiplex PCR; the TCRdb copy retains only in-frame clones and omits some. The repertoire holds around 250,000 clones, roughly 87% seen once, with under 4% in the top ten. The length of the CDR3 is 15 residues. Germline values: CDR1 SNHLY, CDR2 FYNNEI. The ends were cut back, 8 bases at V and 2 bases at J, with 15 bases in the middle. This TCR was sampled from a woman aged 25 to 39 in good health and CMV-seronegative. The chain uses TRBV2 and TRBJ2-2; a possible D gene is TRBD2 (5 bases). Sequenced input: PBMCs. CDR3 nucleotide sequence: TGTGCCAGCGAACCAACTAGTCAAAACACCGGGGAGCTGTTTTTT. Translating gives CASEPTSQNTGELFF.